These 25 T cell receptor beta chains originate from one sample sequenced in a study of blood T cell repertoires in COVID-19. Generated by immunoSEQ multiplex PCR, the TCRdb table keeps only in-frame clones and is missing some. Of almost 200,000 clones in the sample, roughly nine tenths were seen once. Sequenced: peripheral blood. Source of these receptors: a woman in her seventies with acute or convalescent COVID-19.

This chain links TRBV19 with TRBJ2-2; possible D gene TRBD1, 6 bases. Looked up from germline, CDR1 is LNHDA and CDR2 is SQIVND (reference sequence). This CDR3 has 13 amino acids. V lost 6 bases, J lost 5 bases, and 10 bases lay in between. The CDR3 sequence: CASSRGQTGELFF. The DNA of the CDR3 is TGTGCCAGTAGCCGAGGACAGACCGGGGAGCTGTTTTTT. The full variable domain, its missing parts supplied by reference TRBV19 and TRBJ2-2, is DGGITQSPKYLFRKEGQNVTLSCEQNLNHDAMYWYRQDPGQGLRLIYYSQIVNDFQKGDIAEGYSVSREKKESFPLTVTSAQKNPTAFYLCASSRGQTGELFFGEGSRLTVL.

This chain links TRBV2 with TRBJ1-5; 9 bases fit TRBD1. The CDR3 loop spans 15 amino acids. Germline CDR1 reads SNHLY; CDR2 reads FYNNEI. With V trimmed by 3 bases and J by 1 base, 1 base remained unmatched. CDR3 in DNA: TGTGCCAGCAGTGAGGGACAGGGAAGCAATCAGCCCCAGCATTTT. This gives the protein CASSEGQGSNQPQHF.

This clone was seen a handful of times. The chain combines TRBV5-4 with TRBJ2-2, with D possibly matching TRBD2 (6 bases). This CDR3 has 18 residues. CDR1 is SGHNT, CDR2 YYREEE, per germline (reference sequence). V lost 4 bases and J lost 4, with 23 bases in between. The CDR3 here is CASSMEARDSILTGELFF. In nucleotides, the CDR3 is TGTGCCAGCAGCATGGAGGCCCGGGACTCGATACTCACCGGGGAGCTGTTTTTT.

The chain couples TRBV6-5 to TRBJ1-1, with 9 bases aligning to TRBD1. Germline loops: CDR1 MNHEY, CDR2 SVGAGI. The V gene end was trimmed by 2 bases and the J gene end by 1 base; junction bases not matched to a gene: 5. The CDR3 spans 16 residues. CDR3 bases: TGTGCCAGCAGTTACACAGGGGGCGGCGGGAACACTGAAGCTTTCTTT. Amino acids: CASSYTGGGGNTEAFF.

This chain uses TRBV6-5 with TRBJ1-2, with 7 bases fitting TRBD1. With 6 bases clipped from V and 4 bases from J, the junction kept 5 bases outside the gene matches. CDR1 and CDR2 from the germline V gene are MNHEY and SVGAGI. The CDR3 contains 13 residues. This chain's CDR3 is CASSRGGTYGYTF. CDR3 DNA: TGTGCCAGCAGCCGAGGGGGCACCTATGGCTACACCTTC.

The chain uses TRBV19 and TRBJ1-2, with 8 bases lining up with TRBD1. Germline V CDR1 and CDR2: LNHDA, SQIVND (reference sequence). With V trimmed by 4 bases and J by 4 bases, 5 bases remained unmatched. CDR3 length equals 14 residues. CDR3 loop: CASSTRQGSYGYTF. CDR3 bases: TGTGCCAGTAGTACTCGACAGGGGTCCTATGGCTACACCTTC.

The V gene is TRBV18, the J gene TRBJ1-5; tentative D call: TRBD1 (5 bases). The CDR3 consists of 16 residues. V gave up 4 bases and J gave up 4 bases, with 17 bases separating them. CDR1 is KGHSH, CDR2 LQKENI, per germline. The CDR3 is CASSLSGGAGNQPQHF. The CDR3 bases are TGTGCCAGCTCACTTTCGGGCGGGGCAGGGAATCAGCCCCAGCATTTT.

This chain joins TRBV5-1 and TRBJ1-4; D perhaps matches TRBD1 (6 bases). V was shortened by 1 base and J by 6 bases, with 13 bases between the two germline ends. Germline CDR1 and CDR2: SGHRS and YFSETQ. This CDR3 comprises 15 residues. The DNA for the CDR3 is TGCGCCAGCAGCTTGTCTTTAGGGGGGGATGAAAAACTGTTTTTT. This sequence encodes CASSLSLGGDEKLFF.

The chain recombines TRBV7-2 with TRBJ1-6; D is uncertain. CDR3 size: 16 residues. The germline V gene encodes CDR1 SGHTA and CDR2 FQGNSA. Trimming removed 5 bases from V and 7 bases from J, with 18 bases in between. The CDR3, as DNA: TGTGCCAGCAGCCCACTTTCAGGCCTACTGAATTCACCCCTCCACTTT. Translation gives CASSPLSGLLNSPLHF.

The J gene is TRBJ2-7, the V gene TRBV2; 7 bases are a match to TRBD2. Germline loops: CDR1 SNHLY, CDR2 FYNNEI. V lost 2 bases, J lost 5 bases, and 12 bases stayed unmatched. The CDR3 sequence is 16 residues long. The CDR3 DNA is TGTGCCAGCAGTGAACTTGGTCGCGGGAGAACTCACGAGCAGTACTTC. It translates to CASSELGRGRTHEQYF.

This clone was found a few times. The gene calls are TRBV2 and TRBJ1-2; D gene ambiguous. V dropped 8 bases and J dropped 4 bases, with 11 bases sitting between them. The CDR3 is 12 amino acids. Germline-derived CDR1 and CDR2 are SNHLY and FYNNEI. DNA for the CDR3: TGTGCCAGCTTAAGAGACACCTATGGCTACACCTTC. Translated: CASLRDTYGYTF.

In this sample, this clone turned up once. The chain links TRBV7-3 to TRBJ2-3, with D tentatively TRBD2 (6 bases). The CDR3 is 13 residues long. V lost 4 bases and J lost 6, with 11 bases in between. CDR1 is SGHTA, CDR2 FQGTGA, per germline. CDR3 sequence (DNA): TGTGCCAGCAGCTCCCGTGGGGGGGATACGCAGTATTTT. Protein sequence: CASSSRGGDTQYF.

The chain is built from TRBV7-2 and TRBJ2-5; TRBD2 aligns across 12 bases. Germline CDR1 is SGHTA and CDR2 is FQGNSA. Trimming cost V 6 bases and J 4 bases; bases outside gene matches: 0. The CDR3 has 13 residues. CDR3 nucleotides: TGTGCCAGCAGACTAGCGGGAGGAGAGACCCAGTACTTC. It is translated as CASRLAGGETQYF.

This chain joins TRBV7-9 and TRBJ2-5; no definite D call. The germline gives CDR1 SEHNR, CDR2 FQNEAQ (reference sequence). Deletions cut 2 bases from V and 7 bases from J, with 8 bases between. The CDR3 sequence is 12 residues long. In DNA, the CDR3 is TGTGCCAGCAGCTTACTTGCGGCGACCCAGTACTTC. It yields the protein CASSLLAATQYF.

This chain links TRBV20-1 with TRBJ1-1; D not resolved. The germline V gene encodes CDR1 DFQATT and CDR2 SNEGSKA (reference sequence). The CDR3 is 11 amino acids. The CDR3 is CSIYQVTEAFF. The CDR3 DNA is TGCAGCATCTACCAGGTCACTGAAGCTTTCTTT.

The rearrangement joins TRBV29-1 to TRBJ1-5, with 10 bases lining up with TRBD1. This CDR3 has 14 amino acids. The germline V gene encodes CDR1 SQVTM and CDR2 ANQGSEA. Unmatched junction bases numbered 5, after V lost 5 bases and J lost 4 bases. CDR3 sequence reads: CSVWDRGGNQPQHF. The CDR3 bases are TGCAGCGTTTGGGACAGGGGAGGGAATCAGCCCCAGCATTTT.

This chain uses TRBV14 with TRBJ2-5; tentative D call: TRBD2 (5 bases). V shed 3 bases and J shed 7 bases, with 12 bases lying between them. This CDR3 spans 13 amino acids. The V gene's germline CDR1 is SGHDN and CDR2 FVKESK. The CDR3: CASSQDFFGTQYF. The CDR3 DNA reads TGTGCCAGCAGCCAGGACTTTTTTGGGACCCAGTACTTC.

The rearrangement joins TRBV20-1 to TRBJ1-2; 7 bases map to TRBD1. With 3 bases clipped from V and 2 bases from J, the junction kept 6 bases outside the gene matches. This CDR3 contains 14 residues. Germline assignment: CDR1 DFQATT and CDR2 SNEGSKA (reference sequence). CDR3 loop: CSASHRGENYGYTF. CDR3 bases: TGCAGTGCTAGTCACAGGGGAGAGAACTATGGCTACACCTTC.

V and J are TRBV2 and TRBJ2-2; 7 bases match TRBD2. Germline V gene data show CDR1 as SNHLY and CDR2 as FYNNEI. The CDR3 runs 14 residues. The trim removed 10 bases at V and 3 bases at J, leaving 8 bases unmatched. The CDR3 is CATRGLADTGELFF. CDR3 DNA sequence: TGTGCCACCCGAGGGCTAGCGGACACCGGGGAGCTGTTTTTT.

The gene calls are TRBV7-2 and TRBJ1-3; 8 positions agree with TRBD1. Germline values: CDR1 SGHTA, CDR2 FQGNSA. V shed 1 base, J shed 5 bases, and the junction held 7 bases outside the gene matches. The CDR3 runs to 16 residues. The CDR3 nucleotides read TGTGCCAGCAGCTTAGTAGGACAGGGTCAACGAAACACCATATATTTT. Translated: CASSLVGQGQRNTIYF.

The J gene is TRBJ1-3, the V gene TRBV7-8; D unclear. V was clipped by 0 bases and J by 4 bases, with 10 bases between them. Germline CDR1 reads SGHVS; CDR2 reads FQNEAQ. The CDR3 is made up of 15 amino acids. The CDR3 DNA sequence: TGTGCCAGCAGCTTAGCGCTGGGGAGCGGAAACACCATATATTTT. Residues: CASSLALGSGNTIYF. The full variable domain, in which reference TRBV7-8 and TRBJ1-3 provide the parts outside the CDR3, is GAGVSQSPRYKVAKRGQDVALRCDPISGHVSLFWYQQALGQGPEFLTYFQNEAQLDKSGLPSDRFFAERPEGSVSTLKIQRTQQEDSAVYLCASSLALGSGNTIYFGEGSWLTVV.

The chain's CDR3 is CASSTTGSQETQYF. For the CDR3, the DNA is TGCGCCAGCAGCACTACCGGTTCCCAAGAGACCCAGTACTTC. The chain couples TRBV5-1 to TRBJ2-5, with D hard to call. The CDR3 contains 14 residues. From germline, CDR1 is SGHRS and CDR2 YFSETQ. Trimming left V 4 bases short and J 1 base short, with 11 bases between.

This clone was detected only once. This sample includes further DNA sequences coding for the same CDR3. The chain has TRBV6-2 or TRBV6-3 and TRBJ1-1, with 9 bases that match TRBD1. The V gene's germline CDR1 is MNHEY and CDR2 SVGEGT. The length of the CDR3 is 15 residues. Trimming at V came to 2 bases and at J to 0 bases, leaving 1 base not matched to a gene. CDR3 sequence: CASSYRDRVNTEAFF. CDR3 nucleotides: TGTGCCAGCAGTTACAGGGACAGGGTGAACACTGAAGCTTTCTTT.

The genes are TRBV7-9 and TRBJ1-3; TRBD1 agrees at 7 bases. The V and J ends lost 5 bases and 5 bases, in that order; junction bases with no gene match: 3. CDR1 SEHNR and CDR2 FQNEAQ come from the germline V gene (reference sequence). This CDR3 is 13 amino acids long. In nucleotides, the CDR3 is TGTGCCAGCAGCCCGGGACAGCGAAACACCATATATTTT. Its translation: CASSPGQRNTIYF.

This clone appeared once. This chain connects TRBV28 to TRBJ2-3, with 9 bases that match TRBD2. V dropped 6 bases and J dropped 7; count of bases not matched to a gene: 11. The CDR3 has 15 residues. CDR1 and CDR2 (germline): MDHEN, SYDVKM. The CDR3 DNA is TGTGCCAGCAGCCCAATTCGGACTAGCGTGAATACGCAGTATTTT. Translated, it gives CASSPIRTSVNTQYF. Full variable domain (missing parts from reference TRBV28 and TRBJ2-3): DVKVTQSSRYLVKRTGEKVFLECVQDMDHENMFWYRQDPGLGLRLIYFSYDVKMKEKGDIPEGYSVSREKKERFSLILESASTNQTSMYLCASSPIRTSVNTQYFGPGTRLTVL.